This T cell receptor beta chain emerged from a study of T-cell memory formation after mild COVID-19. Findings and caveats of the study: Memory cells collected pre-infection included some clones that later responded, suggesting cross-reactive memory joined. The second-wave clones peaking on day 37 were not confirmed as SARS-CoV-2-specific.

The sample holds a few counts of this clonotype. Its antigen is currently unknown. TCRdb fed the 5' RACE reads into MiXCR, producing one record per CDR3 protein. Here the sample spans approximately 260,000 distinct CDR3 sequences, approximately 16% being singletons. The material sequenced was PBMCs or a T cell subset sorted from them (not recorded which). The origin of this receptor is a man between 18 and 29 years old who had mild COVID-19 (a few samples of this study predate the infection). Cell type and time point are not known.

The chain's CDR3 is CSSSRPNEKLFF. DNA of the CDR3: TGCAGCAGCTCAAGACCTAATGAAAAACTGTTTTTT. The chain has TRBV20-1 and TRBJ1-4; D is unclear. The CDR3 totals 12 residues. Germline V CDR1 and CDR2: DFQATT, SNEGSKA (reference sequence).